These 27 T cell receptor beta chains came from one sample sequenced in a study of blood T cell repertoires in COVID-19. The table came from immunoSEQ multiplex PCR; TCRdb's copy has only in-frame clones and leaves some out. The sample carries roughly 250,000 clones, 80% to 90% recorded once. Sequenced: peripheral blood. These receptors came from a man between 40 and 49 years old with active or convalescent COVID-19.

The rearrangement joins TRBV19 to TRBJ1-2; 9 bases map to TRBD1. CDR1 is LNHDA, CDR2 SQIVND, per germline (reference sequence). This CDR3 comprises 13 residues. After removal of 5 bases from V and 8 bases from J, the junction contained 6 bases not matched to a gene. The CDR3 is CASSPGQGLGYTF. As DNA, the CDR3 is TGTGCCAGTAGTCCCGGACAGGGGCTAGGCTACACCTTC. The complete variable domain, with remaining parts taken from reference TRBV19 and TRBJ1-2, reads DGGITQSPKYLFRKEGQNVTLSCEQNLNHDAMYWYRQDPGQGLRLIYYSQIVNDFQKGDIAEGYSVSREKKESFPLTVTSAQKNPTAFYLCASSPGQGLGYTFGSGTRLTVV.

V gene TRBV7-3 combines with J gene TRBJ1-1, with TRBD1 as a possible D gene (5 bases). The CDR3 has 11 residues. Deletions cut 5 bases from V and 8 bases from J, with 9 bases between. CDR1 SGHTA and CDR2 FQGTGA come from the germline V gene. CDR3 in DNA: TGTGCCAGCAGCGCGGGACGAGAAGCTTTCTTT. Amino acid sequence: CASSAGREAFF.

This sequence joins TRBV7-9 and TRBJ1-5; D is perhaps TRBD1 (5 bases). The germline gives CDR1 SEHNR, CDR2 FQNEAQ (reference sequence). V was pared by 5 bases and J by 3 bases, with 11 bases between. This CDR3 is built from 14 residues. The CDR3: CASSLTGFNQPQHF. In DNA form, the CDR3 reads TGTGCCAGCAGCCTTACAGGTTTCAATCAGCCCCAGCATTTT.

The V and J genes are TRBV18 and TRBJ1-2, with 9 bases fitting TRBD1. There are 15 residues in the CDR3. J lost 6 bases, V lost 3 bases, and 8 bases had no gene match. From germline, CDR1 is KGHSH and CDR2 LQKENI. CDR3 sequence (DNA): TGTGCCAGCTCACCCAACGAACAGGGGGCCAATGGCTACACCTTC. Translating gives CASSPNEQGANGYTF. Supplemented by reference TRBV18 and TRBJ1-2, the full variable domain reads NAGVMQNPRHLVRRRGQEARLRCSPMKGHSHVYWYRQLPEEGLKFMVYLQKENIIDESGMPKERFSAEFPKEGPSILRIQQVVRGDSAAYFCASSPNEQGANGYTFGSGTRLTVV.

This rearrangement joins TRBV9 to TRBJ2-7; 15 positions match TRBD2. CDR3 length: 16 residues. Trimming cost V 4 bases and J 7 bases; bases outside gene matches: 9. CDR1 and CDR2 (germline): SGDLS, YYNGEE. CDR3 loop: CASSKGLAGGPGEQYF. CDR3 nucleotide sequence: TGTGCCAGCAGCAAAGGACTAGCGGGGGGGCCCGGTGAGCAGTACTTC. Combining the CDR3 with reference TRBV9 and TRBJ2-7 gives the whole variable domain DSGVTQTPKHLITATGQRVTLRCSPRSGDLSVYWYQQSLDQGLQFLIQYYNGEERAKGNILERFSAQQFPDLHSELNLSSLELGDSALYFCASSKGLAGGPGEQYFGPGTRLTVT.

The chain couples TRBV7-9 to TRBJ1-1; 8 bases are a match to TRBD1. Losses at the gene ends were 4 bases for V and 3 bases for J; bases not matched to a gene: 7. This CDR3 contains 15 residues. Germline-derived CDR1 and CDR2 are SEHNR and FQNEAQ (reference sequence). CDR3 DNA: TGTGCCAGCAGCTCGCTCCAGGGGGCCCACACTGAAGCTTTCTTT. This encodes CASSSLQGAHTEAFF.

The chain couples TRBV14 to TRBJ1-2; 7 bases fit TRBD1. Losses at the gene ends were 2 bases for V and 7 bases for J; bases not matched to a gene: 13. The CDR3 consists of 16 residues. Germline V gene data show CDR1 as SGHDN and CDR2 as FVKESK. The CDR3 sequence is CASSQSQGITGAGYTF. For the CDR3, the DNA is TGTGCCAGCAGCCAAAGTCAGGGGATTACAGGGGCTGGCTACACCTTC.

This sequence joins TRBV2 and TRBJ2-1; the D gene is possibly TRBD2 (5 bases). V was shortened by 6 bases and J by 1 base, with 7 bases between the two germline ends. This CDR3 spans 13 amino acids. Germline loops: CDR1 SNHLY, CDR2 FYNNEI. The CDR3 DNA sequence: TGTGCCAGCAGGACGGGGTCCTACAATGAGCAGTTCTTC. It codes for CASRTGSYNEQFF.

CDR3 protein: CASSYRQGPKPQHF. For the CDR3, the DNA is TGCGCCAGCAGCTACCGACAGGGCCCTAAGCCCCAGCATTTT. The chain uses TRBV5-1 and TRBJ1-5; TRBD1 agrees at 7 bases. Per the germline V gene, CDR1 is SGHRS and CDR2 is YFSETQ. This CDR3 comprises 14 residues. V was pared by 3 bases and J by 8 bases, with 8 bases of the junction left unmatched.

The rearrangement uses TRBV24-1 and TRBJ1-2, with a weak D call TRBD1 (5 bases). The length of the CDR3 is 15 residues. Germline loops: CDR1 KGHDR, CDR2 SFDVKD. V was shortened by 1 base and J by 3 bases, with 11 bases between the two germline ends. The CDR3 region has the DNA TGTGCCACCAGTGATTTTGGGGGACTCCACTATGGCTACACCTTC. Amino acids: CATSDFGGLHYGYTF.

The chain recombines TRBV10-3 with TRBJ2-7; 7 bases map to TRBD1. Germline loops: CDR1 ENHRY, CDR2 SYGVKD. V lost 8 bases to trimming and J lost 2 bases; unmatched junction nucleotides: 6. This CDR3 is built from 13 residues. The CDR3 loop reads CAIGSQGAYEQYF. The CDR3 nucleotides are TGTGCCATCGGATCGCAGGGGGCCTACGAGCAGTACTTC.

The chain employs TRBV4-1 and TRBJ2-7; tentative D call: TRBD1 (6 bases). This CDR3 comprises 16 residues. Trimming removed 1 base from V and 3 bases from J, with 16 bases in between. The germline V gene has CDR1 MGHRA and CDR2 YSYEKL. CDR3 DNA: TGCGCCAGCAGCCAAGTCTCTGGGGGCTCCATCTACGAGCAGTACTTC. This sequence encodes CASSQVSGGSIYEQYF.

This rearrangement joins TRBV7-9 to TRBJ1-1; D unclear. The V end lost 1 base, the J end lost 8 bases, and 8 bases lay between the germline ends. CDR1 is SEHNR, CDR2 FQNEAQ, per germline (reference sequence). CDR3 length equals 12 residues. The CDR3 region has the DNA TGTGCCAGCAGCTTAGGCCAGCGGGAAGCTTTCTTT. Translating it yields CASSLGQREAFF. The full variable domain, rest sourced from reference TRBV7-9 and TRBJ1-1, is DTGVSQNPRHKITKRGQNVTFRCDPISEHNRLYWYRQTLGQGPEFLTYFQNEAQLEKSRLLSDRFSAERPKGSFSTLEIQRTEQGDSAMYLCASSLGQREAFFGQGTRLTVV.

The chain recombines TRBV12-3 or TRBV12-4 with TRBJ2-2; D gene uncertain. The CDR3 is 13 amino acids. V was pared by 6 bases and J by 0 bases, with 5 bases between. CDR3 sequence: CASRQTNTGELFF. CDR3 in DNA: TGTGCCAGCAGACAGACGAACACCGGGGAGCTGTTTTTT.

This clone was detected only once. The chain carries TRBV11-3 and TRBJ2-4, with a weak D call TRBD2 (6 bases). The CDR3 is 17 amino acids. Per germline, CDR1 SGHNT and CDR2 YENEEA. Deletions cut 6 bases from V and 8 bases from J, with 26 bases between. Written as DNA, the CDR3 is TGTGCCAGCAGTATCAGGCGGGGTTTGGGGACGATGGACATTCAGTACTTC. The encoded protein is CASSIRRGLGTMDIQYF. Drawing the rest from reference TRBV11-3 and TRBJ2-4, the complete variable domain is EAGVVQSPRYKIIEKKQPVAFWCNPISGHNTLYWYLQNLGQGPELLIRYENEEAVDDSQLPKDRFSAERLKGVDSTLKIQPAELGDSAVYLCASSIRRGLGTMDIQYFGAGTRLSVL.

The genes are TRBV4-1 and TRBJ1-1, with D possibly TRBD1 on 6 matching bases. The CDR3 sequence is 16 residues long. CDR1 and CDR2 (germline): MGHRA, YSYEKL. Trimming stripped 2 bases from V and 4 bases from J, with 17 bases between. The CDR3, as DNA: TGCGCCAGCAGCCAACTCACCCTTCAGGGGACCACTGAAGCTTTCTTT. This codes for CASSQLTLQGTTEAFF.

This sequence joins TRBV2 and TRBJ1-5, with 8 positions matching TRBD1. The ends lost 6 bases at V and 4 bases at J; junction bases unmatched: 8. The length of the CDR3 is 15 residues. From germline, CDR1 is SNHLY and CDR2 FYNNEI. CDR3 residues: CASRVGQGTNQPQHF. In DNA form, the CDR3 reads TGTGCCAGCAGGGTTGGACAGGGAACGAATCAGCCCCAGCATTTT. Full variable domain (missing parts from reference TRBV2 and TRBJ1-5): EPEVTQTPSHQVTQMGQEVILRCVPISNHLYFYWYRQILGQKVEFLVSFYNNEISEKSEIFDDQFSVERPDGSNFTLKIRSTKLEDSAMYFCASRVGQGTNQPQHFGDGTRLSIL.

This clone occurred once. This chain uses TRBV5-5 with TRBJ1-2; 8 nucleotides agree with TRBD1. V dropped 4 bases and J dropped 7; count of bases not matched to a gene: 9. This CDR3 contains 14 residues. Germline CDR1 is SGHKS and CDR2 is YYEKEE (reference sequence). The CDR3 coding sequence is TGTGCCAGCAGCGATCGGACAGGGTACCGTGGCTACACCTTC. Protein sequence: CASSDRTGYRGYTF.

The CDR3 nucleotides read TGCAGTGCTAGTAGCGGGGGGGCCAGGTACAATGAGCAGTTCTTC. It codes for CSASSGGARYNEQFF. The V call is TRBV20-1, the J call TRBJ2-1, with 11 bases lining up with TRBD2. Losses at the gene ends were 3 bases for V and 4 bases for J; bases not matched to a gene: 5. Germline V gene lookup returns CDR1 DFQATT and CDR2 SNEGSKA (reference sequence). The CDR3 is 15 residues long.

A single count supports this clone. The V call is TRBV7-9, the J call TRBJ2-1; TRBD2 matches at 7 bases. CDR3 length: 15 amino acids. The germline V gene has CDR1 SEHNR and CDR2 FQNEAQ (reference sequence). Trimming took 1 base from V and 8 from J; bases not matched to a gene: 8. The DNA of the CDR3 is TGTGCCAGCAGCTTAGTGATAGCGGGCGGGGATGAGCAGTTCTTC. This gives the protein CASSLVIAGGDEQFF.

The CDR3 region is CASSLSGGYTGELFF. CDR3 nucleotide sequence: TGTGCCAGCAGCTTATCAGGGGGCTACACCGGGGAGCTGTTTTTT. V and J are TRBV7-3 and TRBJ2-2, with 8 bases that match TRBD1. V was pared by 2 bases and J by 3 bases, with 2 bases of the junction left unmatched. This CDR3 spans 15 amino acids. Germline CDR1 reads SGHTA; CDR2 reads FQGTGA.

The sample holds one count of this clone. The chain carries TRBV12-3 or TRBV12-4 and TRBJ1-1, with a tentative D call TRBD1 (5 bases). Trimming stripped 2 bases from V and 8 bases from J, with 12 bases between. The CDR3 covers 13 residues. The CDR3 is CASSLLGEGEAFF. The CDR3 coding sequence is TGTGCCAGCAGTTTATTAGGGGAGGGGGAAGCTTTCTTT.

The chain carries TRBV3-1 (or the pseudogene TRBV3-2) and TRBJ2-1, with TRBD2 matching 9 bases. This CDR3 has 15 residues. Trimming took 3 bases from V and 8 from J; bases not matched to a gene: 8. Germline CDR1 LGHDT, CDR2 YNNKEL (reference sequence). For the CDR3, the DNA is TGTGCCAGCAGCCATTCGGCTAGCGGGATCTATGAGCAGTTCTTC. Translating it yields CASSHSASGIYEQFF.

This sequence joins TRBV18 and TRBJ2-3, with TRBD1 matching over 9 bases. The CDR3 loop spans 17 amino acids. Losses at the gene ends were 2 bases for V and 3 bases for J; bases not matched to a gene: 9. CDR1 is KGHSH and CDR2 is LQKENI in the germline V gene. The CDR3 spells CASSPFSGTGNTDTQYF. DNA of the CDR3: TGTGCCAGCTCACCATTCTCCGGGACAGGGAATACAGATACGCAGTATTTT.

The V and J genes are TRBV7-9 and TRBJ1-1, with a possible D match to TRBD1 (6 bases). The CDR3 consists of 15 residues. Germline CDR1 reads SEHNR; CDR2 reads FQNEAQ (reference sequence). V lost 2 bases and J 5 bases, leaving 15 bases between the germline ends. The CDR3 DNA is TGTGCCAGCAGCTTATCGATATACGGGACAACTGAAGCTTTCTTT. Translating gives CASSLSIYGTTEAFF. Drawing the rest from reference TRBV7-9 and TRBJ1-1, the complete variable domain is DTGVSQNPRHKITKRGQNVTFRCDPISEHNRLYWYRQTLGQGPEFLTYFQNEAQLEKSRLLSDRFSAERPKGSFSTLEIQRTEQGDSAMYLCASSLSIYGTTEAFFGQGTRLTVV.

V gene TRBV5-1 combines with J gene TRBJ2-5; 14 positions agree with TRBD2. The V gene end was trimmed by 3 bases and the J gene end by 4 bases; junction bases not matched to a gene: 8. This CDR3 spans 17 amino acids. Per germline, CDR1 SGHRS and CDR2 YFSETQ. In DNA, the CDR3 is TGCGCCAGCAGCTCGACCGGTGGACTAGCGGGAGGAGAGACCCAGTACTTC. Its protein is CASSSTGGLAGGETQYF.

This clone was counted a few times. The chain recombines TRBV12-3 or TRBV12-4 with TRBJ1-2, with a weak D call TRBD1 (6 bases). This CDR3 contains 12 residues. V gave up 2 bases and J gave up 5 bases, with 6 bases separating them. CDR3 sequence: CASSLRGYGYTF. CDR3 sequence (DNA): TGTGCCAGCAGTTTAAGGGGGTATGGCTACACCTTC.